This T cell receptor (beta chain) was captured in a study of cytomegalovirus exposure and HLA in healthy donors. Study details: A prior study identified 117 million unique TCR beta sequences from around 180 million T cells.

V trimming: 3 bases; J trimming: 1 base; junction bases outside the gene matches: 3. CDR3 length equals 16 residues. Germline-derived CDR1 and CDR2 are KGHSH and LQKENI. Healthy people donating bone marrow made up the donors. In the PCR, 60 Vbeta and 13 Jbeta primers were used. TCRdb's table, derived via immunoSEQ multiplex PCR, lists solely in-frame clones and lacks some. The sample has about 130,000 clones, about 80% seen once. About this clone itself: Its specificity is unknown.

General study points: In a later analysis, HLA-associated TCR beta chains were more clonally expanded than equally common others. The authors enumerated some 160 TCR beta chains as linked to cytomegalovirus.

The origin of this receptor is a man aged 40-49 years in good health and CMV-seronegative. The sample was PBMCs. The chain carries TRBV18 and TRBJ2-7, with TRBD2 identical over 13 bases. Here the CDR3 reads CASSPGLAGVSYEQYF. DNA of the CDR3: TGTGCCAGCTCACCTGGACTAGCGGGAGTATCCTACGAGCAGTACTTC.